This is a list of T cell receptor beta chains from one sample in a study of cytotoxic CD8 clonotypes in ibrutinib-treated CLL. TCRdb's table, derived via immunoSEQ multiplex PCR, lists solely in-frame clones and lacks some. The data hold 200,000 to 250,000 clones, with 70% observed a single time. The input for sequencing was PBMCs, taken after 24 months of ibrutinib treatment. Receptors were obtained from a human donor with chronic lymphocytic leukemia. The CDR3 runs from the conserved cysteine through the conserved F or W. The order of the fields is V gene, D gene, clone size, J gene, CDR3 DNA, CDR3 protein. D genes are given only for firm matches. Only some rows state a clone size, as once, few, many or a class for expanded clones.

TRBV6-1	.	.	TRBJ1-5	TGTGCCAGCAAAGACACCGGTTCCAATCAGCCCCAGCATTTT	CASKDTGSNQPQHF
TRBV28	.	.	TRBJ2-1	TGTGCCAGCAGTTCCCAGGGCAGCTCCTACAATGAGCAGTTCTTC	CASSSQGSSYNEQFF
TRBV10-2	.	.	TRBJ2-1	TGCGCCAGCAGTGATGGTTGGTGGGGGCAGTTCTTC	CASSDGWWGQFF
TRBV5-1	TRBD1	.	TRBJ2-2	TGCGCCAGCAGCCCACAGGGGATCGGGGAGCTGTTTTTT	CASSPQGIGELFF
TRBV30	.	.	TRBJ1-3	TGTGCCTGGAGTGTTCGGCAGGACACTGGAAACACCATATATTTT	CAWSVRQDTGNTIYF
TRBV12-2	.	.	TRBJ1-1	TGTGCAAGTCGCCCCCGACGGCAGGGCTGTTCTTTCTTT	CASRPRRQGCSFF
TRBV28	.	.	TRBJ2-6	TGTGCCAGCAGTGGGTCACAGGGAGTGGGAGGGGCCAACGTCCTGACTTTC	CASSGSQGVGGANVLTF
TRBV11-2	.	once	TRBJ1-4	TGTGCCAGCAGCCGTTTAACAACTAATGAAAAACTGTTTTTT	CASSRLTTNEKLFF
TRBV29-1	.	.	TRBJ1-4	TGCAGCGTTGAAGGAAGAACTAATGAAAAACTGTTTTTT	CSVEGRTNEKLFF
TRBV6-5	.	.	TRBJ2-1	TGTGCCAGCAGTGACTCTGTGGAGGGCAAAGAGCAGTTCTTC	CASSDSVEGKEQFF
TRBV11-3	.	.	TRBJ2-1	TGTGCCAGCAGCAAGGGACTGTCGGAACAGTTCTTC	CASSKGLSEQFF
TRBV7-9	.	.	TRBJ2-2	TGTGCCAGCAGCTCGATGAATAAGAACACCGGGGAGCTGTTTTTT	CASSSMNKNTGELFF
TRBV6-6	TRBD1	.	TRBJ1-2	TGTGCCAGCAGTGGAACAGGGGGCGGCTATGGCTACACCTTC	CASSGTGGGYGYTF
TRBV18	TRBD1	.	TRBJ1-5	TGTGCCAGCTCACTTGGACAGGGGCAGAACAATCAGCCCCAGCATTTT	CASSLGQGQNNQPQHF
TRBV27	.	.	TRBJ1-1	TGTGCCAGCAGTTCCCTTGGGGGTGGCACTGAAGCTTTCTTT	CASSSLGGGTEAFF
TRBV6-5	.	few	TRBJ2-7	TGTGCCAGCAGCCGCGGGGGCAGCTTCGACGAGCAGTACTTC	CASSRGGSFDEQYF
TRBV11-2	TRBD2	.	TRBJ2-6	TGTGCCAGCAGCTTGACTAGCACGGGTTCTGGGGCCAACGTCCTGACTTTC	CASSLTSTGSGANVLTF
TRBV6-5	.	.	TRBJ2-5	TGTGCCAGCAGTTACAGGGACTTCGCTCCTCAAGAGACCCAGTACTTC	CASSYRDFAPQETQYF
TRBV5-1	.	.	TRBJ2-1	TGCGCCAGCAGCTTGGGTCTAGTGGCGCGAAATGAGCAGTTCTTC	CASSLGLVARNEQFF
TRBV19	.	.	TRBJ1-2	TGTGCCAGTAGTAGGACAGAGAACTATGGCTACACCTTC	CASSRTENYGYTF
TRBV9	.	.	TRBJ1-5	TGTGCCAGCAGCGTAGTAATCAGTTATCGGAGTAATCAGCCCCAGCATTTT	CASSVVISYRSNQPQHF
TRBV5-1	.	.	TRBJ2-6	TGCGCCAGCAAAGCCGGGGCAGACACTGTCTCTGGGGCCAACGTCCTGACTTTC	CASKAGADTVSGANVLTF
TRBV6-5	TRBD1	.	TRBJ2-7	TGTGCCAGCAGCCAGGGACAGACTCTCTCCTACGAGCAGTACTTC	CASSQGQTLSYEQYF
TRBV9	.	.	TRBJ2-2	TGTGCCAGCAGCGTAGTTATCGGGGAGCTGTTTTTT	CASSVVIGELFF
TRBV19	TRBD1	.	TRBJ1-1	TGTGCCAGTACCCGGGACAGGAACACTGAAGCTTTCTTT	CASTRDRNTEAFF
TRBV6-4	.	.	TRBJ2-5	TGTGCCAGCAGTGAGGGGACCCAGTACTTC	CASSEGTQYF
TRBV15	TRBD1	few	TRBJ1-1	TGTGCCACCAGCAGAGATAGGGGGCCCACTGAAGCTTTCTTT	CATSRDRGPTEAFF
TRBV6-4	.	.	TRBJ2-2	TGTGCCAGCAGTGCGCAGGGGTTAACCGGGGAGCTGTTTTTT	CASSAQGLTGELFF
TRBV18	.	.	TRBJ2-3	TGTGCCAGCTCACCGACCGACTTCGGGGGCACAGATACGCAGTATTTT	CASSPTDFGGTDTQYF
TRBV30	.	few	TRBJ2-1	TGTGCCTGGTTACTCGATCGCAGTGAGCAGTTCTTC	CAWLLDRSEQFF
TRBV4-3	.	.	TRBJ1-3	TGCGCCAGCAGCCAAGAGATTGAAGGGACGGGAAACACCATATATTTT	CASSQEIEGTGNTIYF
TRBV28	.	.	TRBJ2-2	TGTGCCAGCAGTTTTGGGTCAGGGACGAACACCGGGGAGCTGTTTTTT	CASSFGSGTNTGELFF
TRBV6-5	.	.	TRBJ1-5	TGTGCCAGCAGTTACTCCGTTGAGGGCAATCAGCCCCAGCATTTT	CASSYSVEGNQPQHF
TRBV29-1	.	.	TRBJ2-7	TGCAGCGTTGTACAGGCCCAGGGCGAGCAGTACTTC	CSVVQAQGEQYF
TRBV4-2	.	.	TRBJ2-1	TGTGCCAGCACCCCGACCCTGGCTACCAAGGGGTATGAGCAGTTCTTC	CASTPTLATKGYEQFF
TRBV7-3	.	.	TRBJ2-2	TGTGCCAGCAGCCCAAGACACACCGGGGAGCTGTTTTTT	CASSPRHTGELFF
TRBV11-2	.	.	TRBJ2-1	TGTGCCAGCAGCTTAGGTGGGACCCCAGCTAGTGAGCAGTTCTTC	CASSLGGTPASEQFF